Listed below are T cell receptor beta chains from one sample, sequenced in a study of blood T cell repertoires in COVID-19. The method was immunoSEQ multiplex PCR; TCRdb's version includes in-frame clones alone and lacks a portion of them. The data contain nearly 110,000 clones, about three quarters of them singletons. Sequencing input: peripheral blood. Every receptor here comes from a man of 80 years or more with COVID-19, enrolled during active disease. Both conserved end residues are part of each CDR3. D genes are given only for firm matches. The size of a clone is reported for some rows only, either as once, few or many, or as a class for expanded clones.

>TRBJ1-5|-|-|TRBV7-9
TGTGCCAGCCCCAAAGGACTTAATAGGAGCATGAGCAATCAGCCCCAGCATTTT
CASPKGLNRSMSNQPQHF
>TRBJ2-7|-|-|TRBV5-8
TGTGCCAGCAGCTTTAGTCCGGGGACTTCAAAGGAGCAGTACTTC
CASSFSPGTSKEQYF
>TRBJ1-2|-|-|TRBV6-2/TRBV6-3
TGTGCCAGCAGCAAACGCCAGGTCGAATTATATGGCTACACCTTC
CASSKRQVELYGYTF
>TRBJ2-3|TRBD2|-|TRBV11-3
TGTGCCAGCAGCCCCGGACTAGCGGGGATGGAAGATACGCAGTATTTT
CASSPGLAGMEDTQYF
>TRBJ1-4|-|-|TRBV11-1
TGTGCCAGCAGCTTTCGTCCAGGGAGGAATGAAAAACTGTTTTTT
CASSFRPGRNEKLFF
>TRBJ1-2|TRBD1|-|TRBV19
TGTGCCAGTAGTATAGCGCCGGGACAGGAGTATGGCTACACCTTC
CASSIAPGQEYGYTF
>TRBJ1-1|TRBD1|-|TRBV28
TGTGCCAGCAGCCTCTACAGGGGAGCGGGGAACACTGAAGCTTTCTTT
CASSLYRGAGNTEAFF
>TRBJ1-2|-|-|TRBV5-1
TGCGCCAGCAGCTTCCAGGCAGGTTATAGAAACTATGGCTACACCTTC
CASSFQAGYRNYGYTF
>TRBJ2-5|TRBD2|-|TRBV3-1/TRBV3-2
TGTGCCAGCAGCCAAGGCAGCGGGCCCGCGGGGGCCCAGTACTTC
CASSQGSGPAGAQYF
>TRBJ2-5|-|-|TRBV28
TGTGCCAGCGGGGCGGGGCTCCAAGAGACCCAGTACTTC
CASGAGLQETQYF
>TRBJ1-3|-|-|TRBV4-1
TGCGCCAGCAGCCAAGTTTCAGGTGGAAACACCATATATTTT
CASSQVSGGNTIYF
>TRBJ1-1|-|-|TRBV7-9
TGTGCCAGCAGCTCGAGCGAGGGTGTTAACACTGAAGCTTTCTTT
CASSSSEGVNTEAFF
>TRBJ1-2|-|-|TRBV2
TGTGCCAGCAGTGAACTCGGGGGTGACTATGGCTACACCTTC
CASSELGGDYGYTF
>TRBJ2-7|-|few|TRBV5-1
TGCGCCAGCAACCCCCAGGGGGGAATGATCTACGAGCAGTACTTC
CASNPQGGMIYEQYF
>TRBJ2-5|-|-|TRBV5-1
TGCGCCAGCAGCCCGGAGGTAGCCGAGACCCAGTACTTC
CASSPEVAETQYF
>TRBJ1-2|TRBD1|few|TRBV5-1
TGCGCCAGCAGCGACGGGACAGGTCTTGCCTCAACCTACACCTTC
CASSDGTGLASTYTF
>TRBJ2-3|-|-|TRBV12-3/TRBV12-4
TGTGCCAGCAGTCCGCCGGGGGATACGCAGTATTTT
CASSPPGDTQYF
>TRBJ2-1|TRBD2|-|TRBV5-5
TGTGCCAGCAGTCCTCGGGGGGACTCCTACAATGAGCAGTTCTTC
CASSPRGDSYNEQFF
>TRBJ2-7|TRBD2|-|TRBV7-8
TGTGCCAGCAGCTTTCCTGCGGGACTAGCTTCCTACGAGCAGTACTTC
CASSFPAGLASYEQYF
>TRBJ2-5|-|few|TRBV2
TGTGCCAGCATTCGGACAGGGGAATACGGGAGGGTCCAAGAGACCCAGTACTTC
CASIRTGEYGRVQETQYF
>TRBJ2-5|TRBD2|-|TRBV4-1
TGCGCCAGCAGCCTAGGACGGGGCTTTGGCGGGACTACTCAAGAGACCCAGTACTTC
CASSLGRGFGGTTQETQYF
>TRBJ1-2|-|-|TRBV9
TGTGCCAGCAGCGCAAAGTCGGGACATCCTAAGGGTGGCTACACCTTC
CASSAKSGHPKGGYTF
>TRBJ1-6|-|-|TRBV28
TGTGCCAGCAGTTTCGGCTCCTATAATTCACCCCTCCACTTT
CASSFGSYNSPLHF
>TRBJ1-5|TRBD1|-|TRBV7-9
TGTGCCAGCAGCCCCCAAACAGGGGATGGCAATCAGCCCCAGCATTTT
CASSPQTGDGNQPQHF
>TRBJ1-2|-|once|TRBV5-1
TGCGCCAGCACCCTCGGGGGGGGCACAATTTATGGCTACACCTTC
CASTLGGGTIYGYTF
>TRBJ2-5|-|-|TRBV11-2
TGTGCCAGCAGCTCGGCCTGGGGGCTAGGGCAAGAGACCCAGTACTTC
CASSSAWGLGQETQYF
>TRBJ2-1|TRBD2|once|TRBV10-3
TGTGCCATCAGTGAGCCCAAGGCTCAGGGAGGGAACAATGAGCAGTTCTTC
CAISEPKAQGGNNEQFF
>TRBJ1-4|-|-|TRBV28
TGTGCCAGCAGTCTACTCCGGGAGAAGGAGAAACTGTTTTTT
CASSLLREKEKLFF
>TRBJ1-5|TRBD1|-|TRBV15
TGTGCCACCAGCAGAGGTAGATACAGGGGTGTAAGTAAGCCCCAGCATTTT
CATSRGRYRGVSKPQHF
>TRBJ1-1|TRBD1|-|TRBV6-5
TGTGCCAGCAGCCCCATGGGACAGAGGAACACTGAAGCTTTCTTT
CASSPMGQRNTEAFF
>TRBJ2-7|-|-|TRBV5-6
TGTGCCAGCAGCCGGGACTTAAGCTCCTACGAGCAGTACTTC
CASSRDLSSYEQYF
>TRBJ2-3|TRBD2|-|TRBV6-4
TGTGCCAGCAGTGCGGGGACTAGCGACACAGATACGCAGTATTTT
CASSAGTSDTDTQYF
>TRBJ2-7|TRBD1|-|TRBV20-1
TGCAGTGCTAGTGATCCGGGACAGAGCTCCTACGAGCAGTACTTC
CSASDPGQSSYEQYF
>TRBJ2-7|-|-|TRBV6-5
TGTGCCAGCAGTCCTTTGCGGGACGCCTACGAGCAGTACTTC
CASSPLRDAYEQYF
>TRBJ2-7|-|-|TRBV3-1/TRBV3-2
TGTGCCAGCAGCCCTCGACGGGGGTCATCGGGCGAGCAGTACTTC
CASSPRRGSSGEQYF
>TRBJ2-1|-|-|TRBV29-1
TGCAGCGCCGAGAGGGTCCGCAATGAGCAGTTCTTC
CSAERVRNEQFF
>TRBJ1-5|-|-|TRBV28
TGTGCCACCCAGGGCGCGGGGCATAGCAATCAGCCCCAGCATTTT
CATQGAGHSNQPQHF
>TRBJ1-2|-|-|TRBV5-1
TGCGCCAGCAGCTTGGACCGGGAAGACTACACCTTC
CASSLDREDYTF
>TRBJ1-4|-|-|TRBV4-1
TGCGCCAGCAGCCAGGGCACACTGGCTAATGAAAAACTGTTTTTT
CASSQGTLANEKLFF
>TRBJ2-1|TRBD2|once|TRBV25-1
TGTGCCAGCAGTGAATGGACTAGCGGTGTAAATGAGCAGTTCTTC
CASSEWTSGVNEQFF
>TRBJ1-6|-|-|TRBV2
TGTGCCAGCCAGGAGGACCACTCCTATAATTCACCCCTCCACTTT
CASQEDHSYNSPLHF
>TRBJ2-7|TRBD1|-|TRBV11-3
TGTGCCAGCAGCATCGTGACAGGGGGGGTTCTAGGGACCGACTACGAGCAGTACTTC
CASSIVTGGVLGTDYEQYF
>TRBJ2-3|TRBD1|-|TRBV14
TGTGCCAGCAGCCGCCTGGACAGGGTTGGCACAGATACGCAGTATTTT
CASSRLDRVGTDTQYF
>TRBJ2-7|-|-|TRBV6-6
TGTGCCAGCAGTTACGTCACCTACGAGCAGTACTTC
CASSYVTYEQYF
>TRBJ2-7|TRBD1|once|TRBV7-6
TGTGCCAGCAGCCCACAGGGGTCGGGGACCTACGAGCAGTACTTC
CASSPQGSGTYEQYF
>TRBJ2-3|TRBD1|once|TRBV5-1
TGCGCCAGCAGCTGGGGACAGGGGGCGAGGGACGGGGATACGCAGTATTTT
CASSWGQGARDGDTQYF
>TRBJ1-5|-|-|TRBV24-1
TGTGCCACCAGTGATTTTACAGGAACCCAGCATTTT
CATSDFTGTQHF
>TRBJ2-3|-|-|TRBV6-2/TRBV6-3
TGTGCCAGCAGTTACGAACAGATCACAGATACGCAGTATTTT
CASSYEQITDTQYF
>TRBJ2-3|TRBD1|-|TRBV3-1/TRBV3-2
TGTGCCAGCAGCCAAGGACAGGGAAGAGATACGCAGTATTTT
CASSQGQGRDTQYF
>TRBJ2-7|-|-|TRBV13
TGTGCCAGCAGCTCACCCCGACTAGGAGACTACGAGCAGTACTTC
CASSSPRLGDYEQYF